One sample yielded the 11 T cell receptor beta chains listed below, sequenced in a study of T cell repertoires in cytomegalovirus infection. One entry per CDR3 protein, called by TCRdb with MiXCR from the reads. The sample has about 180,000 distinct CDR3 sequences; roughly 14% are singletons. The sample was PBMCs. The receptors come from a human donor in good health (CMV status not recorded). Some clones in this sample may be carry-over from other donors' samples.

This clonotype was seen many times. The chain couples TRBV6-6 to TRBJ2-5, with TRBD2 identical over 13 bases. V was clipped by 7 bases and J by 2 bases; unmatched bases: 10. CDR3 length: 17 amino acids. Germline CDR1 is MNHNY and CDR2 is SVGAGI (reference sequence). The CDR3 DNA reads TGTGCCAGCACGGCACTAGCGGGAGGGGTCCCTCAAGAGACCCAGTACTTC. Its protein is CASTALAGGVPQETQYF.

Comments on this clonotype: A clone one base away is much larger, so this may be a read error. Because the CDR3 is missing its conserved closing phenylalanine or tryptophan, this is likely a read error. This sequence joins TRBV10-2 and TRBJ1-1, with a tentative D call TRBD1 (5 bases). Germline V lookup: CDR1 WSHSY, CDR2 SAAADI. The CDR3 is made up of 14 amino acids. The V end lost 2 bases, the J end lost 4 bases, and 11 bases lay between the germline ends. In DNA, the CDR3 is TGCGCCAGCAGTGAGACCACAGGAGGCACTGAAGCTTTCTTA. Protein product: CASSETTGGTEAFL.

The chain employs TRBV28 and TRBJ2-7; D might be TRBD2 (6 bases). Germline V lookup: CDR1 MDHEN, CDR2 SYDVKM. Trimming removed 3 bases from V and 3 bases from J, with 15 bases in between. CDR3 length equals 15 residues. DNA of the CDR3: TGTGCCAGCAGTTTTCCCTCGGAGGGGAGCTACGAGCAGTACTTC. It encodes CASSFPSEGSYEQYF.

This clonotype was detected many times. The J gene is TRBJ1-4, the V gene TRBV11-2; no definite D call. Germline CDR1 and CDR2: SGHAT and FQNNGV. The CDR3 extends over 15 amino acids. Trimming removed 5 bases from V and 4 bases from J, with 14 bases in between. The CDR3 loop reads CASSQTDALNEKLFF. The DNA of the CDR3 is TGTGCCAGCAGCCAGACGGACGCTCTTAATGAAAAACTGTTTTTT.

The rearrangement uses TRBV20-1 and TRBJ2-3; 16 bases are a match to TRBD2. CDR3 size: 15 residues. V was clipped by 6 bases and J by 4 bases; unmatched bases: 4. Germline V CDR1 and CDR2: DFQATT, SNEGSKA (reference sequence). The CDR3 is CSAGLAGGPADTQYF. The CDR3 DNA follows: TGCAGTGCGGGACTAGCGGGGGGGCCAGCAGATACGCAGTATTTT.

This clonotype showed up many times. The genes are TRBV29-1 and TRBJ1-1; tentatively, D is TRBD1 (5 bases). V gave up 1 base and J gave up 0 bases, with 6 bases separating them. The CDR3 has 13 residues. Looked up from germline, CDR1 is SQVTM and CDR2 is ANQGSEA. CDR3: CSVEGQLNTEAFF. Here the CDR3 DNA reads TGCAGCGTTGAAGGACAGTTGAACACTGAAGCTTTCTTT.

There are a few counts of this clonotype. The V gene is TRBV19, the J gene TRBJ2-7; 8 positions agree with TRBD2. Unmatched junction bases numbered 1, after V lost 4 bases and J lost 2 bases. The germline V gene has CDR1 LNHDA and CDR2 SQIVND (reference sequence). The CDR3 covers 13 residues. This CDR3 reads CASSKRETYEQYF. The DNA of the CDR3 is TGTGCCAGTAGTAAGCGGGAGACCTACGAGCAGTACTTC.

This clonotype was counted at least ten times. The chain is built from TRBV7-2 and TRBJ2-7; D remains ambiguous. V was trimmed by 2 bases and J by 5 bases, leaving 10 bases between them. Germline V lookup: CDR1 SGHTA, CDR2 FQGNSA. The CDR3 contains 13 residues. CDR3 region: CASSLNGVNEQYF. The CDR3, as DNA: TGTGCCAGCAGCTTAAACGGAGTGAACGAGCAGTACTTC.

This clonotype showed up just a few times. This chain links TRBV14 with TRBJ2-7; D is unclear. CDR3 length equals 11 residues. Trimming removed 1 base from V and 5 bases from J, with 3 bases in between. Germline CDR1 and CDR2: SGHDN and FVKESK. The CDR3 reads CASSQAHEQYF. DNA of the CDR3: TGTGCCAGCAGCCAAGCCCACGAGCAGTACTTC.

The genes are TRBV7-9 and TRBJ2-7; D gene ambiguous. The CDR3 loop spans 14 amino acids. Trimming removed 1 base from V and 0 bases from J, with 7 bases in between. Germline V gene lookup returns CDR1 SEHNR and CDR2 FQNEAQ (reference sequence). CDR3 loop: CASSLEPDSYEQYF. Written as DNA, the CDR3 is TGTGCCAGCAGCTTAGAGCCGGACTCCTACGAGCAGTACTTC.

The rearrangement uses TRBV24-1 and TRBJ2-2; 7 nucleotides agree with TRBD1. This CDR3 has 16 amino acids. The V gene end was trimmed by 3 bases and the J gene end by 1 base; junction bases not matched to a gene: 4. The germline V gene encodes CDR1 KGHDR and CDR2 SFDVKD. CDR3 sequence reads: CATSDPRQGNTGELFF. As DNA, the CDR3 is TGTGCCACCAGTGATCCGCGACAGGGGAACACCGGGGAGCTGTTTTTT.